This TCR beta chain was recovered during a study of blood T cells in healthy people across ages. Many counts were recorded for this clonotype. CDR3 length equals 15 residues. The germline gives CDR1 MNHEY, CDR2 SVGAGI. The V and J ends lost 6 bases and 1 base respectively, with 14 bases between them. For the second PCR, which ran for roughly 6 to 11 cycles, a sample-barcoded 5' primer and a J-beta primer mix were used. TCRdb re-derived calls from the 5' RACE reads in MiXCR, one entry per CDR3 protein. Among about 690,000 distinct CDR3 sequences, around 43% were seen once, and the ten largest hold 30%.

The source material was blood. This receptor was obtained from a man older than 75 in good health. This sequence joins TRBV6-5 and TRBJ2-3; D tentatively fits TRBD1 or TRBD2 (7 bases each). CDR3 coding DNA: TGTGCCAGCAGCTTGGGAGGGGGCGGCACAGATACGCAGTATTTT. It encodes CASSLGGGGTDTQYF.